This TCR beta chain originates from a study of read filtering for tumor transcriptome and immune sequencing. From approximately 430 ng of RNA, a library with molecular barcoded alpha/delta and beta/gamma adaptors was made. TCRdb used MiXCR to reprocess the reads, holding one entry per CDR3 protein. Of approximately 58,000 distinct CDR3 sequences listed, 10% to 15% are singletons. Germline lookup yields CDR1 SQVTM and CDR2 ANQGSEA. The CDR3 consists of 12 residues. The germline V and J ends were trimmed by 8 bases and 1 base, with 8 bases remaining between them. This clonotype was counted ten times or more. Antigen: not known. General study points: Approximately 82% of IR-seq clonotypes had one read, totaling about 3.5% of reads; RNA-seq: 74.6% and 44.6%.

The sequence was collected from a donor older than 35 with multiple myeloma. The material sequenced was a population of CD138-negative cells sorted from bone marrow. The rearrangement uses TRBV29-1 and TRBJ2-2; no clear D. DNA of the CDR3: TGCAGCTTCAGACAGAACACCGGGGAGCTGTTTTTT. This gives the protein CSFRQNTGELFF.